The rows below give T cell receptor beta chains drawn from one sample of a study of cytomegalovirus exposure and HLA in healthy donors. Assay used: immunoSEQ multiplex PCR; TCRdb lists only in-frame clones, some missing. The table lists about 130,000 clones, roughly 70% of them singletons. The sequencing sample was made of PBMCs. The receptors were gathered from a man younger than 40 in good health and CMV-seronegative. CDR3s include the opening cysteine and the closing phenylalanine or tryptophan. A D gene is named only where the DNA matches it firmly. For some rows the clone size is stated as once, few or many, or as a class when expanded; others skip it.

d_call | clone_size | j_call | v_call | cdr3_length | cdr3_nt | cdr3_aa
TRBD1 | few | TRBJ2-2 | TRBV2 | 15 | TGTGCCAGCAGTGGGGGACAGGGGGGGACCGGGGAGCTGTTTTTT | CASSGGQGGTGELFF
NA | NA | TRBJ1-3 | TRBV2 | 13 | TGTGCCAGCAGCGCTACAGGGAGGGACACCATATATTTT | CASSATGRDTIYF
TRBD1 | once | TRBJ2-7 | TRBV11-2 | 15 | TGTGCCAGCAGCCGACCGGGACAGGGAATCTACGAGCAGTACTTC | CASSRPGQGIYEQYF
NA | NA | TRBJ1-5 | TRBV18 | 16 | TGTGCCAGCTCACCATACCCAGGACAGAGCAATCAGCCCCAGCATTTT | CASSPYPGQSNQPQHF
TRBD1 | NA | TRBJ1-2 | TRBV28 | 16 | TGTGCCAGCAGTTCCCCTACTCGACAGGGGGCGGGGGGCTACACCTTC | CASSSPTRQGAGGYTF
NA | NA | TRBJ1-2 | TRBV7-2 | 14 | TGTGCCAGCAGTGCAGGGGTCGGGGTGTATGGCTACACCTTC | CASSAGVGVYGYTF
TRBD1 | NA | TRBJ2-7 | TRBV4-3 | 16 | TGCGCCAGCAGCCAAGATTTTGGTTACAGGGGTGACGAGCAGTACTTC | CASSQDFGYRGDEQYF
NA | NA | TRBJ2-5 | TRBV7-9 | 13 | TGTGCCAGCAGCCGAACACAACAAGAGACCCAGTACTTC | CASSRTQQETQYF
NA | NA | TRBJ2-7 | TRBV2 | 12 | TGTGCCAGCAGTCCCTTTTCCTACGAGCAGTACTTC | CASSPFSYEQYF
NA | NA | TRBJ2-7 | TRBV27 | 15 | TGTGCCAGCAGTTTTTCACGGTCCTCCCACTACGAGCAGTACTTC | CASSFSRSSHYEQYF
NA | few | TRBJ1-1 | TRBV7-3 | 15 | TGTGCCAGCAGCTCAGGGGCCGCCGGGAACACTGAAGCTTTCTTT | CASSSGAAGNTEAFF
NA | NA | TRBJ2-5 | TRBV20-1 | 11 | TGCAGTGCTCCAGCGATGGAGACCCAGTACTTC | CSAPAMETQYF
TRBD1 | NA | TRBJ2-2 | TRBV19 | 14 | TGTGCCACGCAGGACAGGGGGAACACCGGGGAGCTGTTTTTT | CATQDRGNTGELFF
TRBD1 | NA | TRBJ1-5 | TRBV7-2 | 17 | TGTGCCAGCAGCTTTCGGGGGGGGACAGGGGGCTTTCAGCCCCAGCATTTT | CASSFRGGTGGFQPQHF
TRBD1 | few | TRBJ1-5 | TRBV5-6 | 16 | TGTGCCAGCAGCGTACTGGACAGGGGAGGAGGTCAGCCCCAGCATTTT | CASSVLDRGGGQPQHF
NA | NA | TRBJ1-1 | TRBV28 | 14 | TGTGCCAGCAATTTTGGGGGGGAGGACACTGAAGCTTTCTTT | CASNFGGEDTEAFF
NA | NA | TRBJ1-6 | TRBV30 | 15 | TGTGCCTGGACCACTCAGGGGACCGCGAATTCACCCCTCCACTTT | CAWTTQGTANSPLHF
NA | few | TRBJ2-5 | TRBV9 | 15 | TGTGCCAGCAGCATCGACCCGGGACTCCAAGAGACCCAGTACTTC | CASSIDPGLQETQYF
NA | NA | TRBJ2-5 | TRBV12-5 | 16 | TGTGCTAGTGGTTTGGTAGACGGGGGAGGCCGAGGGGCCCAGTACTTC | CASGLVDGGGRGAQYF
NA | few | TRBJ2-1 | TRBV11-3 | 13 | TGTGCCAGCAGCTTAGGGCCTTACAATGAGCAGTTCTTC | CASSLGPYNEQFF
TRBD1 | NA | TRBJ1-1 | TRBV2 | 18 | TGTGCCAGCAGTGATTTGGGGACAGGGGGCCGGATAGACACTGAAGCTTTCTTT | CASSDLGTGGRIDTEAFF
TRBD1 | NA | TRBJ1-4 | TRBV7-3 | 13 | TGTGCCAGCAGCCAAGGGACAGGGGGGAAACTGTTTTTT | CASSQGTGGKLFF
NA | NA | TRBJ2-7 | TRBV5-4 | 13 | TGTGCCAGCAGCACTGACAGATCCTACGAGCAGTACTTC | CASSTDRSYEQYF
NA | NA | TRBJ1-2 | TRBV5-6 | 13 | TGTGCCAGCAGCTTGGCCGGGATCCATGGCTACACCTTC | CASSLAGIHGYTF
NA | NA | TRBJ2-7 | TRBV27 | 14 | TGTGCCAGCAGTTTTGTTGCAGGGCTCTACGAGCAGTACTTC | CASSFVAGLYEQYF
NA | few | TRBJ1-6 | TRBV18 | 17 | TGTGCCAGCTCACTCGAAGGGGGTAGTGGTCTGAATTCACCCCTCCACTTT | CASSLEGGSGLNSPLHF
NA | NA | TRBJ1-5 | TRBV4-2 | 18 | TGTGCCAGCAGCCAAGAAGTGACATCCGGCGGGGGCAATCAGCCCCAGCATTTT | CASSQEVTSGGGNQPQHF
NA | NA | TRBJ1-1 | TRBV9 | 15 | TGTGCCAGCAGCGTAGGTCCGGAGATGAACACTGAAGCTTTCTTT | CASSVGPEMNTEAFF
NA | NA | TRBJ1-1 | TRBV18 | 15 | TGTGCCAGCTCACTGAGGACACCCATGAACACTGAAGCTTTCTTT | CASSLRTPMNTEAFF
TRBD1 | NA | TRBJ1-3 | TRBV5-5 | 18 | TGTGCCAGCAGCTTCCGGGACAGGGAGTTTTCCTCTGGAAACACCATATATTTT | CASSFRDREFSSGNTIYF
NA | few | TRBJ2-3 | TRBV29-1 | 12 | TGCAGCCCCTATAAGTACACAGATACGCAGTATTTT | CSPYKYTDTQYF
NA | NA | TRBJ2-7 | TRBV11-2 | 13 | TGTGCCAGCAGCCCCCTACCCTACTACGAGCAGTACTTC | CASSPLPYYEQYF
NA | NA | TRBJ1-6 | TRBV4-2 | 16 | TGTGCCAGCAGCCAAGATGGAGACCGCTCTAATTCACCCCTCCACTTT | CASSQDGDRSNSPLHF
TRBD1 | NA | TRBJ2-7 | TRBV19 | 15 | TGTGCCAGTAGAAAGGGGGCCTCGGGATCCTACGAGCAGTACTTC | CASRKGASGSYEQYF
NA | NA | TRBJ1-1 | TRBV7-9 | 15 | TGTGCCAGCACCCGAAGTCTGCGTGAGAACACTGAAGCTTTCTTT | CASTRSLRENTEAFF
NA | few | TRBJ1-5 | TRBV2 | 13 | TGTGCCAGCAGTGAGGAGGGTAATCAGCCCCAGCATTTT | CASSEEGNQPQHF
TRBD1 | NA | TRBJ1-1 | TRBV12-5 | 13 | TGTGCTAGTGGTTGGGACAGGGCCACTGAAGCTTTCTTT | CASGWDRATEAFF
TRBD1 | NA | TRBJ1-5 | TRBV10-1 | 15 | TGCGCCAGCACTGCCGGGACAGGGGAGGGACAGCCCCAGCATTTT | CASTAGTGEGQPQHF
NA | once | TRBJ2-3 | TRBV29-1 | 11 | TGCAGCGTTGACCGGTCGGATACGCAGTATTTT | CSVDRSDTQYF
NA | NA | TRBJ1-5 | TRBV7-9 | 19 | TGTGCCAGCAGCTTAGCCTTGGGGTCGGGACACTCACACAATCAGCCCCAGCATTTT | CASSLALGSGHSHNQPQHF
TRBD2 | NA | TRBJ2-5 | TRBV7-9 | 17 | TGTGCCAGCAGCTTAGATGGGACTAGGAGGTCCCAGGAGACCCAGTACTTC | CASSLDGTRRSQETQYF